The 27 T cell receptor beta chains below all came from one sample that was sequenced in a study of T cell responses to AZD1222 COVID-19 vaccine. Sequenced by immunoSEQ multiplex PCR; TCRdb stores in-frame clones only, minus some. The profile shows tens of thousands of clones, approximately 83% of them singletons. The specimen comprised peripheral blood, sampled 28 days after the second AZD1222 dose. These receptors were collected from an adult who received the AZD1222 COVID-19 vaccine.

The chain links TRBV9 to TRBJ2-7; D tentatively reads TRBD1 or TRBD2 (7 bases each). The CDR3 is 15 residues long. Germline values: CDR1 SGDLS, CDR2 YYNGEE. With 0 bases removed from V and 2 bases from J, the gap between germline ends came to 12 bases. The CDR3: CASSVGSGGAYEQYF. The CDR3 DNA follows: TGTGCCAGCAGCGTAGGGTCAGGGGGGGCCTACGAGCAGTACTTC.

The chain carries TRBV5-1 and TRBJ2-3, with a tentative D call TRBD2 (6 bases). This CDR3 has 15 residues. CDR1 is SGHRS, CDR2 YFSETQ, per germline. V lost 6 bases, J lost 5 bases, and 19 bases lay in between. CDR3 in amino acids: CASMEGLGEVDTQYF. The CDR3 nucleotides read TGCGCCAGCATGGAGGGCCTAGGGGAGGTAGATACGCAGTATTTT.

The gene calls are TRBV5-1 and TRBJ1-5, with D possibly being TRBD1 (6 bases). Trimming pared 4 bases from V and 6 bases from J, leaving 11 bases between. The CDR3 is 13 residues long. Germline V CDR1 and CDR2: SGHRS, YFSETQ. As DNA, the CDR3 is TGCGCCAGCAGCCCTCGGGGGGCTCAGCCCCAGCATTTT. Protein: CASSPRGAQPQHF.

The J gene is TRBJ1-2, the V gene TRBV7-9; maybe TRBD1 (5 bases). Trimming cost V 5 bases and J 3 bases, with 10 bases left between them. This CDR3 is 13 amino acids long. CDR1 SEHNR and CDR2 FQNEAQ come from the germline V gene (reference sequence). CDR3 protein: CASSLGEDYGYTF. DNA for the CDR3: TGTGCCAGCAGCCTAGGGGAGGACTATGGCTACACCTTC.

V and J are TRBV28 and TRBJ2-2, with D perhaps TRBD1 or TRBD2 (5 bases each). V shed 6 bases and J shed 6 bases, with 11 bases lying between them. Per the germline V gene, CDR1 is MDHEN and CDR2 is SYDVKM. The length of the CDR3 is 13 residues. The CDR3 loop reads CASRLGVSGELFF. As DNA, the CDR3 is TGTGCCAGCAGGCTGGGGGTGTCCGGGGAGCTGTTTTTT.

The V and J genes are TRBV10-3 and TRBJ1-2, with D possibly being TRBD1 (6 bases). Trimming left V 6 bases short and J 1 base short, with 24 bases between. This CDR3 comprises 18 residues. CDR1 is ENHRY and CDR2 is SYGVKD in the germline V gene. The CDR3 region is CAIRSGGGGRSNNYGYTF. The CDR3 coding sequence is TGTGCCATCAGGAGCGGGGGCGGGGGACGATCAAATAACTATGGCTACACCTTC.

V gene TRBV19 combines with J gene TRBJ2-1; 10 nucleotides align to TRBD1. The V gene end was trimmed by 3 bases and the J gene end by 7 bases; junction bases not matched to a gene: 12. Germline-derived CDR1 and CDR2 are LNHDA and SQIVND (reference sequence). The CDR3 runs to 17 residues. The CDR3 reads CASSILRGQGVVNEQFF. CDR3 DNA: TGTGCCAGTAGTATTCTCCGAGGACAGGGGGTGGTGAATGAGCAGTTCTTC.

As DNA, the CDR3 is TGTGCCAGCAGTGTTTCGGGGGGACTATACAATGAGCAGTTCTTC. Translated: CASSVSGGLYNEQFF. The genes are TRBV28 and TRBJ2-1, with 7 bases fitting TRBD2. Germline V CDR1 and CDR2: MDHEN, SYDVKM. This CDR3 has 15 amino acids. The junction had 8 bases not matched to a gene; V was cut back by 5 bases and J by 4 bases.

The chain employs TRBV25-1 and TRBJ1-5; possible D gene TRBD1, 5 bases. The V end lost 3 bases, the J end lost 0 bases, and 9 bases lay between the germline ends. CDR1 and CDR2 (germline): MGHDK, SYGVNS. This CDR3 is built from 15 residues. The CDR3 loop is CASSDPRVSNQPQHF. The CDR3 nucleotides read TGTGCCAGCAGTGATCCCAGGGTTAGCAATCAGCCCCAGCATTTT.

The CDR3 is CASSQGGAGGSVYLGQPQHF. The CDR3 nucleotides are TGCGCCAGCAGCCAAGGTGGGGCAGGGGGCTCGGTATATTTGGGTCAGCCCCAGCATTTT. The rearrangement joins TRBV4-1 to TRBJ1-5; 8 positions agree with TRBD1. Germline-derived CDR1 and CDR2 are MGHRA and YSYEKL. V dropped 1 base and J dropped 6; count of bases not matched to a gene: 20. The CDR3 totals 20 residues.

The genes are TRBV2 and TRBJ1-2; perhaps TRBD1 as D (6 bases). The CDR3 has 17 amino acids. The germline V and J ends were trimmed by 10 bases and 8 bases, with 32 bases remaining between them. Germline CDR1 reads SNHLY; CDR2 reads FYNNEI. The CDR3 bases are TGTGCCATCGGGGGGGCCGTATGGAAACAGGGCCCGCGGGGCTACACCTTC. Its protein product is CAIGGAVWKQGPRGYTF.

V is TRBV20-1 and J is TRBJ1-4, with D tentatively TRBD1 (6 bases). CDR1 DFQATT and CDR2 SNEGSKA come from the germline V gene (reference sequence). V was trimmed by 3 bases and J by 8 bases, leaving 16 bases between them. The CDR3 totals 14 residues. The CDR3 protein is CSASYWGGQEKLFF. CDR3 sequence (DNA): TGCAGTGCTAGTTATTGGGGGGGGCAAGAAAAACTGTTTTTT.

The chain carries TRBV18 and TRBJ1-1, with D maybe TRBD1 (6 bases). Germline V gives CDR1 KGHSH, CDR2 LQKENI. This CDR3 has 13 residues. With 6 bases removed from V and 5 bases from J, the gap between germline ends came to 13 bases. The CDR3 DNA sequence: TGTGCCAGCTCCTCAGGGGCGGTGACTGAAGCTTTCTTT. It encodes CASSSGAVTEAFF.

CDR3 bases: TGCGCCAGCAATGGGGGGCAAACGAACACTGAAGCTTTCTTT. Protein: CASNGGQTNTEAFF. The rearrangement links TRBV5-1 to TRBJ1-1; D perhaps matches TRBD1 (6 bases). The V end was cut by 6 bases, the J end by 1 base, with 13 bases between. The CDR3 is made up of 14 amino acids. Germline assignment: CDR1 SGHRS and CDR2 YFSETQ.

A few counts support this clone. The CDR3 loop is CASSHGQISSYNSPLHF. The CDR3 bases are TGTGCCAGCAGCCACGGACAGATTAGCTCCTATAATTCACCCCTCCACTTT. The chain combines TRBV7-8 with TRBJ1-6, with D perhaps matching TRBD1 (6 bases). This CDR3 comprises 17 residues. The germline V and J ends were trimmed by 5 bases and 0 bases, with 14 bases remaining between them. CDR1 SGHVS and CDR2 FQNEAQ come from the germline V gene.

This clone turned up a few times. The rearrangement links TRBV7-6 to TRBJ1-2, with TRBD1 matching over 9 bases. The germline CDR1 and CDR2 sequences are SGHVS and FNYEAQ. This CDR3 spans 13 amino acids. V lost 0 bases and J lost 8; bases outside the gene matches: 1. CDR3 amino acids: CASSLATGGGYTF. CDR3 bases: TGTGCCAGCAGCTTAGCTACAGGGGGCGGCTACACCTTC.

The rearrangement uses TRBV10-3 and TRBJ1-3; 9 bases are shared with TRBD1. Looked up from germline, CDR1 is ENHRY and CDR2 is SYGVKD. V lost 0 bases to trimming and J lost 8 bases; unmatched junction nucleotides: 8. This CDR3 spans 16 amino acids. In DNA, the CDR3 is TGTGCCATCAGTGAGTCGACAGGGGGGTCCGGGGACACCATATATTTT. Amino acid sequence: CAISESTGGSGDTIYF.

The CDR3 reads CASSYGVRGGEQFF. The CDR3 DNA follows: TGTGCCAGCAGTTACGGGGTCCGCGGGGGTGAGCAGTTCTTC. The gene calls are TRBV6-5 and TRBJ2-1; 7 positions agree with TRBD2. Looked up from germline, CDR1 is MNHEY and CDR2 is SVGAGI. The junction had 7 bases not matched to a gene; V was cut back by 2 bases and J by 9 bases. CDR3 length equals 14 residues.

As regards this clone: The sample holds other DNA sequences that translate to the same CDR3. The chain is built from TRBV3-1 (or the pseudogene TRBV3-2) and TRBJ1-3, with D unclear. Trimming took off 1 base at V and 0 bases at J, with 1 base between the two ends. This CDR3 has 13 amino acids. Germline-derived CDR1 and CDR2 are LGHDT and YNNKEL (reference sequence). The CDR3 spells CASSQASGNTIYF. DNA for the CDR3: TGTGCCAGCAGCCAAGCCTCTGGAAACACCATATATTTT.

The CDR3 DNA is TGTGCCATCAGTGAGTCGACGCCAGGGGGGTTCCAAGAGACCCAGTACTTC. It is translated as CAISESTPGGFQETQYF. The rearrangement links TRBV10-3 to TRBJ2-5; the D gene is possibly TRBD1 (7 bases). This CDR3 spans 17 amino acids. Trimming took off 0 bases at V and 1 base at J, with 15 bases between the two ends. Per germline, CDR1 ENHRY and CDR2 SYGVKD.

The chain has TRBV7-2 and TRBJ2-5; D call uncertain. Germline V lookup: CDR1 SGHTA, CDR2 FQGNSA. The V and J ends lost 1 base and 4 bases respectively, with 7 bases between them. The CDR3 has 13 residues. The CDR3 region has the DNA TGTGCCAGCAGCTTAGTGGGCAGAGAGACCCAGTACTTC. This codes for CASSLVGRETQYF.

The chain uses TRBV5-6 and TRBJ1-4; the D is unclear. The V gene lost 5 bases and the J gene lost 1 base, with 9 bases spanning the gap. Germline V CDR1 and CDR2: SGHDT, YYEEEE. The CDR3 contains 14 residues. CDR3 sequence (DNA): TGTGCCAGCAGTCTGATAGGAACTAATGAAAAACTGTTTTTT. Amino acids: CASSLIGTNEKLFF.

The rearrangement uses TRBV7-2 and TRBJ1-6; D remains unclear. V was clipped by 3 bases and J by 0 bases, with 12 bases between them. This CDR3 has 17 amino acids. Per germline, CDR1 SGHTA and CDR2 FQGNSA. CDR3: CASSFTAPRSYNSPLHF. In DNA, the CDR3 is TGTGCCAGCAGCTTTACAGCGCCCCGCTCCTATAATTCACCCCTCCACTTT.

Points on this clone: The junction and the germline gene differ at one end; a read error may be behind it. V usage is TRBV12-5 and J usage is TRBJ2-5; D may correspond to TRBD1 or TRBD2 (5 bases each). Germline loops: CDR1 LGHNT, CDR2 FRNRAP. The CDR3 contains 12 residues. The CDR3, as DNA: TGTGCTAGTGGTTTGGTACGGGACCCGTCCCACTTC. Protein: CASGLVRDPSHF.

In its sample, this clone was seen a few times. This chain uses TRBV6-2 or TRBV6-3 with TRBJ2-7; D might be TRBD1 or TRBD2, each matching 6 bases. Germline V gene sequence: CDR1 MNHEY, CDR2 SVGEGT. The V gene lost 5 bases and the J gene lost 5 bases, with 19 bases spanning the gap. There are 15 residues in the CDR3. The CDR3 bases are TGTGCCAGCAGTCCCCTCGGGGGCTTATCTGACGAGCAGTACTTC. It specifies CASSPLGGLSDEQYF.

This clone was seen more than once but under ten times. The V call is TRBV24-1, the J call TRBJ1-4; D not certain. V was clipped by 5 bases and J by 8 bases, with 23 bases between them. The CDR3 loop spans 17 amino acids. Germline CDR1 is KGHDR and CDR2 is SFDVKD. CDR3 in amino acids: CATSVRSCRYLNEKLFF. CDR3 sequence (DNA): TGTGCCACCAGTGTTAGGTCGTGTAGGTACCTCAACGAAAAACTGTTTTTT.

The chain is built from TRBV3-1 (or the pseudogene TRBV3-2) and TRBJ2-5; D remains unclear. V gave up 0 bases and J gave up 0 bases, with 17 bases separating them. CDR3 size: 18 residues. Germline-derived CDR1 and CDR2 are LGHDT and YNNKEL (reference sequence). This chain's CDR3 is CASSQEPRRPRYQETQYF. CDR3 DNA sequence: TGTGCCAGCAGCCAAGAGCCCCGCCGTCCTAGATACCAAGAGACCCAGTACTTC.